This TCR beta chain was profiled in a study of cytomegalovirus exposure and HLA in healthy donors. Study-wide findings and caveats: TCR beta sequences numbering more than 15,000 were associated with HLA alleles at 0.05 false discovery rate in a later analysis.

The PCR ran on 60 Vbeta and 13 Jbeta primers. Sequenced by immunoSEQ multiplex PCR; TCRdb stores in-frame clones only, minus some. Of under 200,000 clones in the sample, 70% to 80% were seen once. Note on this clone: Its antigen is not identified.

The sequenced sample consisted of PBMCs. The TCR comes from a woman in her twenties or thirties in good health and CMV-seropositive.

Written as DNA, the CDR3 is TGCGCCAGCAGCCAAGATGGGGGGGCGGCCTACGAGCAGTACTTC. Protein product: CASSQDGGAAYEQYF. V is TRBV4-1 and J is TRBJ2-7; D may be TRBD2 (7 bases). Germline CDR1 is MGHRA and CDR2 is YSYEKL. The CDR3 length is 15 residues. V lost 0 bases and J lost 2, with 11 bases in between.